This T cell receptor beta chain was recovered during a study of blood T cell repertoires in COVID-19. Study details: Acute and convalescent COVID-19 samples came from the United States, Italy and Spain. The analysed material was cDNA or gDNA that came from T cells, B-cell-depleted T cells, or PBMCs.

Data came from immunoSEQ multiplex PCR; TCRdb stores just in-frame clones and leaves some out. The sample records about 170,000 clones, roughly nine tenths being singletons. Trimming left V 7 bases short and J 8 bases short, with 20 bases between. This CDR3 is 14 amino acids long. CDR1 is MNHEY, CDR2 SVGAGI, per germline. Seattle-derived patients entered the study during active infection and were followed longitudinally. The sample was peripheral blood. V is TRBV6-5 and J is TRBJ1-2; D may be TRBD1 (6 bases). The clonotype was recovered from a woman aged 60-75 years with COVID-19, enrolled during active disease. CDR3 protein: CASIPPGGAGGYTF. The CDR3 nucleotides read TGTGCCAGCATTCCCCCGGGGGGGGCTGGCGGCTACACCTTC.